Below, 17 T cell receptor beta chains from the same sample are listed, as sequenced in a study of response to subunit inactivated influenza vaccine. TCRdb reanalysed the RT-PCR reads using MiXCR and keeps one entry per CDR3 protein. In the table there are hundreds of thousands of distinct CDR3 sequences, about an eighth of which are singletons. Material: PBMCs from blood, obtained 45 days after vaccination. The source of these receptors is a man aged 50 to 60 who received an inactivated influenza vaccine.

There are many counts of this clonotype. One junction end disagrees with the germline gene, perhaps due to a read error. The CDR3, as DNA: TGTGCCAGCAGCCTCACAGGAACCTACGAGCAGTACTTC. Protein product: CASSLTGTYEQYF. The rearrangement uses TRBV5-1 and TRBJ2-7, with D perhaps matching TRBD1 (5 bases). The CDR3 runs 13 residues. Germline V CDR1 and CDR2: SGHRS, YFSETQ.

The rearrangement joins TRBV6-4 to TRBJ2-4, with TRBD2 as a possible D gene (7 bases). The CDR3 consists of 16 residues. With 2 bases removed from V and 0 bases from J, the gap between germline ends came to 11 bases. Looked up from germline, CDR1 is MRHNA and CDR2 is SNTAGT. CDR3 in amino acids: CASSDGAGAAKNIQYF. DNA of the CDR3: TGTGCCAGCAGTGACGGTGCGGGGGCAGCCAAAAACATTCAGTACTTC.

This rearrangement joins TRBV6-2 or TRBV6-3 to TRBJ2-7; TRBD1 might be the D (5 bases). Germline CDR1 and CDR2: MNHEY and SVGEGT. V was clipped by 4 bases and J by 0 bases, with 7 bases between them. The CDR3 is made up of 13 amino acids. In DNA form, the CDR3 reads TGTGCCAGCAGTTGGGGCCCCTCCTACGAGCAGTACTTC. The encoded protein is CASSWGPSYEQYF.

This clonotype occurred many times. The rearrangement links TRBV6-1 to TRBJ2-5, with 8 bases matching TRBD2. The CDR3 has 14 amino acids. Germline CDR1 and CDR2: MNHNS and SASEGT. Trimming removed 6 bases from V and 1 base from J; junction bases left unmatched: 4. CDR3 nucleotide sequence: TGTGCCAGCAGACCGGGAGGGAGCCAAGAGACCCAGTACTTC. Translated: CASRPGGSQETQYF.

This clonotype has a count of ten or more. The chain uses TRBV29-1 and TRBJ2-3, with 8 bases fitting TRBD1. Trimming took 5 bases from V and 1 from J; bases not matched to a gene: 2. The CDR3 totals 13 residues. Per the germline V gene, CDR1 is SQVTM and CDR2 is ANQGSEA. CDR3 amino acids: CSVWDRRTDTQYF. DNA for the CDR3: TGCAGCGTTTGGGACAGGCGCACAGATACGCAGTATTTT.

A few counts support this clonotype. The chain links TRBV4-3 to TRBJ2-7, with D perhaps TRBD1 (6 bases). Germline-derived CDR1 and CDR2 are LGHNA and YSLEER. The CDR3 contains 15 residues. Trimming shortened V by 0 bases and J by 0 bases, and 9 bases separated the two germline ends. CDR3 sequence: CASSQEWGLSYEQYF. In DNA, the CDR3 is TGCGCCAGCAGCCAAGAGTGGGGGCTCTCCTACGAGCAGTACTTC.

At least ten counts were recorded for this clonotype. This sequence joins TRBV29-1 and TRBJ2-5; TRBD2 aligns across 10 bases. The CDR3 totals 15 residues. The germline V gene has CDR1 SQVTM and CDR2 ANQGSEA. V was pared by 5 bases and J by 1 base, with 7 bases of the junction left unmatched. As DNA, the CDR3 is TGCAGCGTTCCCCCGACTAGCGGGTTCCAAGAGACCCAGTACTTC. This encodes CSVPPTSGFQETQYF.

J is TRBJ2-1 and V is TRBV5-1, with a weak D call TRBD1 (5 bases). CDR1 and CDR2 from the germline V gene are SGHRS and YFSETQ. Trimming left V 4 bases short and J 5 bases short, with 16 bases between. CDR3 length equals 15 residues. CDR3 region: CASSQDTPENNEQFF. CDR3 nucleotides: TGCGCCAGCAGCCAGGACACACCCGAGAACAATGAGCAGTTCTTC.

Many counts were recorded for this clonotype. The V gene is TRBV11-2, the J gene TRBJ2-1, with D possibly matching TRBD1 (6 bases). The CDR3 consists of 16 residues. CDR1 is SGHAT and CDR2 is FQNNGV in the germline V gene. Trimming stripped 0 bases from V and 6 bases from J, with 15 bases between. The CDR3, as DNA: TGTGCCAGCAGCTTAGAGCAGGGGCTTATACTCAATGAGCAGTTCTTC. Protein product: CASSLEQGLILNEQFF.

This clonotype was detected only a few times. The chain is built from TRBV5-1 and TRBJ2-4, with unresolved D. The CDR3 consists of 18 residues. Germline V gene sequence: CDR1 SGHRS, CDR2 YFSETQ. V lost 1 base to trimming and J lost 1 base, with 18 bases between them. The CDR3: CASSLIGVGARAKNIQYF. CDR3 sequence (DNA): TGCGCCAGCAGCTTGATTGGCGTGGGCGCTCGGGCCAAAAACATTCAGTACTTC.

J is TRBJ2-7 and V is TRBV20-1; 8 bases are a match to TRBD1. The CDR3 is made up of 15 amino acids. The V gene end was trimmed by 0 bases and the J gene end by 2 bases; junction bases not matched to a gene: 6. CDR1 DFQATT and CDR2 SNEGSKA come from the germline V gene (reference sequence). Written as DNA, the CDR3 is TGCAGTGCTAGAGAACAGGGGGGCCAACCCTACGAGCAGTACTTC. This gives the protein CSAREQGGQPYEQYF.

The sample holds a few counts of this clonotype. The chain is built from TRBV7-6 and TRBJ2-7; 9 positions match TRBD1. In germline, CDR1 is SGHVS, CDR2 FNYEAQ. The CDR3 length is 16 residues. V shed 4 bases and J 3 bases; nucleotides not matched to a gene: 10. CDR3 loop: CASSSLPGQGLYEQYF. The CDR3 nucleotides read TGTGCCAGCAGCTCCCTACCGGGACAGGGTCTCTACGAGCAGTACTTC. Complete variable domain (other parts from reference TRBV7-6 and TRBJ2-7): GAGVSQSPRYKVTKRGQDVALRCDPISGHVSLYWYRQALGQGPEFLTYFNYEAQQDKSGLPNDRFSAERPEGSISTLTIQRTEQRDSAMYRCASSSLPGQGLYEQYFGPGTRLTVT.

This clonotype was picked up one time. The V call is TRBV12-3 or TRBV12-4, the J call TRBJ2-7, with 8 bases fitting TRBD1. V shed 7 bases, J shed 6 bases, and the junction held 11 bases outside the gene matches. This CDR3 is 14 amino acids long. The CDR3 sequence: CASTIPGGLGEQYF. CDR3 sequence (DNA): TGTGCCAGCACCATACCAGGGGGCTTAGGCGAGCAGTACTTC.

The chain recombines TRBV6-1 with TRBJ1-5; 7 bases align to TRBD1. This CDR3 is 15 amino acids long. V dropped 5 bases and J dropped 7; count of bases not matched to a gene: 11. Looked up from germline, CDR1 is MNHNS and CDR2 is SASEGT. DNA of the CDR3: TGTGCCAGCAGTACCACGAGACAGGGTAGGCAGCCCCAGCATTTT. This translates into CASSTTRQGRQPQHF.

The V call is TRBV7-2, the J call TRBJ1-1; no definite D call. Germline assignment: CDR1 SGHTA and CDR2 FQGNSA. This CDR3 is 15 amino acids long. V was pared by 1 base and J by 1 base, with 10 bases between. This CDR3 reads CASSLVMGKNTEAFF. Written as DNA, the CDR3 is TGTGCCAGCAGCTTAGTTATGGGGAAGAACACTGAAGCTTTCTTT.

This clonotype has more than one count but fewer than ten. This chain joins TRBV6-1 and TRBJ2-3; D gene ambiguous. Germline loops: CDR1 MNHNS, CDR2 SASEGT. V was shortened by 5 bases and J by 1 base, with 16 bases between the two germline ends. This CDR3 spans 16 amino acids. The CDR3 DNA reads TGTGCCAGCAGTCCGCGACTCTACCTACGCACAGATACGCAGTATTTT. Translation: CASSPRLYLRTDTQYF.

This clonotype was observed a few times. The genes are TRBV6-2 or TRBV6-3 and TRBJ2-7; D not resolved. The germline V gene encodes CDR1 MNHEY and CDR2 SVGEGT. Trimming took off 0 bases at V and 6 bases at J, with 3 bases between the two ends. The CDR3 is 11 amino acids. The CDR3 here is CASSYSTEQYF. In DNA, the CDR3 is TGTGCCAGCAGTTACTCGACCGAGCAGTACTTC.